This T cell receptor (beta chain) was sequenced in a study of identical twins. Overall study results and limits: The models systematically underestimated how much out-of-frame TCR alpha was shared in monozygotic twins.

On this clonotype: Its target is not known.

CDR3 length: 13 amino acids. Deletions cut 2 bases from V and 1 base from J, with 8 bases between. Germline-derived CDR1 and CDR2 are DFQATT and SNEGSKA (reference sequence). The donors were all healthy and Caucasian. TCRdb processed the 5' RACE reads anew with MiXCR; each CDR3 protein has one entry. The table records hundreds of thousands of distinct CDR3 sequences, approximately 18% of them present only once. The same data also went into a second study, on T cells expressing NK-cell markers. Per that study: Seven donors tested HCMV-seropositive and one tested seronegative among the eight sequenced. Dominant NKG2C+ clonotypes in about 6 donors made up about 1.0-7.0% of CD8+ T cells.

V usage is TRBV20-1 and J usage is TRBJ2-5; D is uncertain. This TCR was recovered from a woman under 30 in good health. Sequenced: PBMCs. CDR3 loop: CSARISTQETQYF. CDR3 in DNA: TGCAGTGCTAGAATCTCCACCCAAGAGACCCAGTACTTC.